This passage covers 11 T cell receptor beta chains from one sample sequenced in a study of metastatic and nonmetastatic thyroid tumors. Thyroid surgery was performed in patients who had received no treatment beforehand. TCRdb reanalyzed the PCR reads with MiXCR. The sample yields around 41,000 clones, approximately 28% seen once. The source material was blood. All receptors derive from a male donor with papillary thyroid cancer or a benign thyroid nodule (not recorded which). Some clones in this sample may be carry-over from other donors' samples.

To note about this clone: The conserved phenylalanine or tryptophan is not found at the CDR3 terminus, so this likely reflects a read error. It is unclear where the CDR3 begins or ends on the DNA, so no DNA is shown, and the CDR3 is as TCRdb lists it. The rearrangement uses TRBV28 and TRBJ1-5; no check of the table's D call, TRBD1, against the DNA was made. The CDR3 sequence runs 13 residues, both termini included. In germline, CDR1 is MDHEN, CDR2 SYDVKM. The chain's CDR3 is CATLGLGVQPKHI.

This chain uses TRBV20-1 with TRBJ2-7; no clear D. This CDR3 has 13 residues. Germline V gives CDR1 DFQATT, CDR2 SNEGSKA (reference sequence). The V gene lost 0 bases and the J gene lost 6 bases, with 12 bases spanning the gap. The CDR3 coding sequence is TGCAGTGCTAGAGAGAGTCCGGACCTCGAGCAGTACTTC. Amino acids: CSARESPDLEQYF.

There are a few counts of this clone. The chain links TRBV2 to TRBJ2-7; possible D gene TRBD2, 5 bases. Germline CDR1 is SNHLY and CDR2 is FYNNEI. This CDR3 has 13 residues. V lost 9 bases to trimming and J lost 5 bases, with 17 bases between them. The DNA of the CDR3 is TGTGCCAGTACGGCCGTCGAGGGTAACGAGCAGTACTTC. Its translation is CASTAVEGNEQYF.

This clone was detected ten times or more. V and J are TRBV19 and TRBJ2-1, with 9 bases fitting TRBD1. CDR3 size: 14 residues. V lost 6 bases, J lost 7 bases, and 7 bases stayed unmatched. Per germline, CDR1 LNHDA and CDR2 SQIVND (reference sequence). The chain's CDR3 is CASSRDRVGNEQFF. CDR3 coding DNA: TGTGCCAGTAGCCGGGACAGGGTTGGGAATGAGCAGTTCTTC.

This clone was found many times. The V call is TRBV9, the J call TRBJ1-1; D is unclear. The length of the CDR3 is 13 residues. Deletions cut 4 bases from V and 2 bases from J, with 9 bases between. Germline CDR1 SGDLS, CDR2 YYNGEE. CDR3 in amino acids: CASSPHGNTEAFF. The CDR3 DNA follows: TGTGCCAGCAGCCCCCATGGCAACACTGAAGCTTTCTTT.

This clone was seen a few times. The chain is built from TRBV3-1 and TRBJ2-7; TRBD1 agrees at 7 bases. V shed 0 bases and J 6 bases; nucleotides not matched to a gene: 8. Looked up from germline, CDR1 is LGHDT and CDR2 is YNNKEL (reference sequence). The length of the CDR3 is 15 residues. The CDR3 nucleotides read TGTGCCAGCAGCCAAGAGGGGACAGCTCGGGCCGAGCAGTACTTC. Translation: CASSQEGTARAEQYF.

The V gene is TRBV11-1, the J gene TRBJ2-1; 10 nucleotides line up with TRBD2. Germline V CDR1 and CDR2: SGHAT, FQDESV (reference sequence). J lost 10 bases, V lost 5 bases, and 11 bases had no gene match. CDR3 length: 15 amino acids. The CDR3 nucleotides are TGTGCCAGCAGCCTCGAGGCTAGCGGGAGCCCCGAGCAGTTCTTC. Its translation: CASSLEASGSPEQFF.

The table lists this clone with many counts. The chain is built from TRBV28 and TRBJ1-1; D uncertain. V was pared by 3 bases and J by 8 bases, with 13 bases between. The CDR3 loop spans 13 amino acids. CDR1 is MDHEN, CDR2 SYDVKM, per germline. CDR3 protein: CASSFSNAQEAFF. CDR3 bases: TGTGCCAGCAGTTTTTCCAATGCTCAGGAAGCTTTCTTT.

The V gene is TRBV20-1, the J gene TRBJ2-1; 14 bases line up with TRBD2. The CDR3 extends over 16 amino acids. The trim removed 1 base at V and 9 bases at J, leaving 8 bases unmatched. In germline, CDR1 is DFQATT, CDR2 SNEGSKA (reference sequence). In DNA form, the CDR3 reads TGCAGTGCTAGAGGCCAGGGACTAGCGGGGGATGGTGAGCAGTTCTTC. Protein product: CSARGQGLAGDGEQFF.

This clone occurred many times. This rearrangement joins TRBV18 to TRBJ2-5; D not certain. The CDR3 runs to 13 residues. CDR1 and CDR2 (germline): KGHSH, LQKENI. The V end lost 8 bases, the J end lost 5 bases, and 15 bases lay between the germline ends. CDR3 loop: CASRARVLETQYF. The CDR3 DNA reads as TGTGCCAGCCGGGCGAGAGTGCTGGAGACCCAGTACTTC.

In this sample, this clone turned up many times. The chain employs TRBV2 and TRBJ1-2, with D maybe TRBD1 (5 bases). V lost 8 bases to trimming and J lost 5 bases, with 9 bases between them. Germline V lookup: CDR1 SNHLY, CDR2 FYNNEI. The CDR3 spans 11 residues. DNA of the CDR3: TGTGCCAGCTCCAGGGAATATGGCTACACCTTC. Translation: CASSREYGYTF.